One and the same sample provided the 10 T cell receptor beta chains below, sequenced in a study of PD-1 blockade in classical Hodgkin lymphoma (dated by TCRdb to the early 2020s). Libraries were prepared through the immunoSEQ multiplex PCR assay. In TCRdb, the immuneACCESS table is reduced to in-frame sequences with V and J assigned. These tables do not hold every clone; where another copy was compared, an unresolved V gene accounts for under half, and the others remain unexplained. This sample is represented by around 6,000 clones; over 50% of them were singletons. Clones ranked in the top ten supply approximately 14% of the sample. In light of the paper, this sample's time point label describes: cycle 1 day 1 (C1D1), immediately before nivolumab initiation. Every trial patient had relapsed following autologous stem cell transplantation, and prior brentuximab vedotin exposure was what differed among cohorts A, B and C. Magnetic negative selection with a Miltenyi CD8+ T cell isolation kit was used to purify CD8+ T cells from thawed PBMCs.

This material consisted of CD8+ T cells from blood, taken at baseline. The receptors come from a human donor with classical Hodgkin lymphoma.

This clone is medium-sized. This sequence joins TRBV19 and TRBJ1-2; 7 nucleotides match TRBD1. Per the germline V gene, CDR1 is LNHDA and CDR2 is SQIVND (reference sequence). Trimming removed 3 bases from V and 4 bases from J; junction bases left unmatched: 8. CDR3 length: 15 amino acids. Here the CDR3 DNA reads TGTGCCAGTAGTATCCCGGGACAGATCCTCTATGGCTACACCTTC. Residues: CASSIPGQILYGYTF.

This clone was recorded a few times. The rearrangement links TRBV5-6 to TRBJ2-1; D assignment may be TRBD1 or TRBD2 (5 bases each). V shed 4 bases and J shed 8 bases, with 25 bases lying between them. The CDR3 has 17 amino acids. The germline gives CDR1 SGHDT, CDR2 YYEEEE. The CDR3 loop reads CASSRDGLAGGVDEQFF. As DNA, the CDR3 is TGTGCCAGCAGCCGGGACGGCCTAGCTGGCGGAGTGGATGAGCAGTTCTTC.

The V call is TRBV11-2, the J call TRBJ2-5; 7 nucleotides line up with TRBD1. From germline, CDR1 is SGHAT and CDR2 FQNNGV. V dropped 4 bases and J dropped 0; count of bases not matched to a gene: 5. This CDR3 has 15 residues. CDR3 in amino acids: CASSSGQDHQETQYF. The CDR3 DNA reads TGTGCCAGCAGCTCCGGACAGGACCACCAAGAGACCCAGTACTTC.

The V gene is TRBV7-2, the J gene TRBJ2-1; possible D gene TRBD1, 5 bases. V lost 3 bases to trimming and J lost 15 bases, with 15 bases between them. The CDR3 length is 12 residues. In germline, CDR1 is SGHTA, CDR2 FQGNSA. The CDR3 sequence: CASSLTQGLGFF. The CDR3 DNA follows: TGTGCCAGCAGCTTGACCCAGGGCTTGGGGTTCTTC.

This clone was seen a few times. The gene calls are TRBV5-1 and TRBJ2-7; 10 positions agree with TRBD2. Per the germline V gene, CDR1 is SGHRS and CDR2 is YFSETQ. V shed 2 bases, J shed 0 bases, and the junction held 5 bases outside the gene matches. The CDR3 spans 16 residues. CDR3: CASSLSLAGSSYEQYF. The CDR3 region has the DNA TGCGCCAGCAGCTTATCACTAGCGGGGAGCTCCTACGAGCAGTACTTC.

The sample holds a few counts of this clone. The rearrangement links TRBV28 to TRBJ1-5, with 9 positions matching TRBD1. Germline lookup yields CDR1 MDHEN and CDR2 SYDVKM. CDR3 length: 20 amino acids. V trimming: 10 bases; J trimming: 0 bases; junction bases outside the gene matches: 22. DNA for the CDR3: TGTGCCACCGCAACAGGGGGCTTCGACCCCCGGACAGGTAGCAATCAGCCCCAGCATTTT. It encodes CATATGGFDPRTGSNQPQHF. The full variable domain, completed using reference TRBV28 and TRBJ1-5, is DVKVTQSSRYLVKRTGEKVFLECVQDMDHENMFWYRQDPGLGLRLIYFSYDVKMKEKGDIPEGYSVSREKKERFSLILESASTNQTSMYLCATATGGFDPRTGSNQPQHFGDGTRLSIL.

This clone was detected a few times. CDR3 sequence reads: CASSPAGTATSYEQYF. CDR3 coding DNA: TGTGCCAGCAGCCCCGCCGGGACAGCCACCTCCTACGAGCAGTACTTC. This chain connects TRBV7-6 to TRBJ2-7, with 7 bases identical to TRBD1. Trimming removed 5 bases from V and 0 bases from J; junction bases left unmatched: 10. The CDR3 runs 16 residues. Germline values: CDR1 SGHVS, CDR2 FNYEAQ.

The gene calls are TRBV7-9 and TRBJ2-2; tentative D call: TRBD2 (5 bases). Germline CDR1 is SEHNR and CDR2 is FQNEAQ (reference sequence). The CDR3 is made up of 16 amino acids. Trimming shortened V by 2 bases and J by 1 base, and 11 bases separated the two germline ends. The DNA of the CDR3 is TGTGCCAGCAGCTTATTTGAGGCGGGGAACACCGGGGAGCTGTTTTTT. It is translated as CASSLFEAGNTGELFF.

V usage is TRBV5-4 and J usage is TRBJ1-6, with 8 nucleotides matching TRBD1. V dropped 3 bases and J dropped 3; count of bases not matched to a gene: 5. CDR1 and CDR2 from the germline V gene are SGHNT and YYREEE (reference sequence). This CDR3 has 16 residues. The DNA of the CDR3 is TGTGCCAGCAGCTCTTCTGGACAGGGCTATAATTCACCCCTCCACTTT. Its protein is CASSSSGQGYNSPLHF. The full variable domain, with the rest looked up from reference TRBV5-4 and TRBJ1-6, is ETGVTQSPTHLIKTRGQQVTLRCSSQSGHNTVSWYQQALGQGPQFIFQYYREEENGRGNFPPRFSGLQFPNYSSELNVNALELDDSALYLCASSSSGQGYNSPLHFGNGTRLTVT.

The chain links TRBV11-2 to TRBJ1-1; D gene uncertain. The CDR3 has 12 residues. In germline, CDR1 is SGHAT, CDR2 FQNNGV. V was cut by 4 bases and J by 6 bases, with 9 bases left in between. The chain's CDR3 is CASSYQTSEAFF. The CDR3 DNA is TGTGCCAGCAGCTATCAGACATCTGAAGCTTTCTTT. The whole variable domain, filled in from reference TRBV11-2 and TRBJ1-1, reads EAGVAQSPRYKIIEKRQSVAFWCNPISGHATLYWYQQILGQGPKLLIQFQNNGVVDDSQLPKDRFSAERLKGVDSTLKIQPAKLEDSAVYLCASSYQTSEAFFGQGTRLTVV.